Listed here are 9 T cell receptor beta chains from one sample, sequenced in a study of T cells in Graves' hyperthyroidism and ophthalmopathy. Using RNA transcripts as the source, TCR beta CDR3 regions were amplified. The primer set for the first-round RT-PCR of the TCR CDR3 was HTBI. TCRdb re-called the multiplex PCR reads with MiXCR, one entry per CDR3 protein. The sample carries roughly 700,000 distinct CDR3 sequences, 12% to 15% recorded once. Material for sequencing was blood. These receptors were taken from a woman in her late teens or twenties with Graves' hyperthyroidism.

Here the CDR3 reads CSARAVQGAGDEQYF. The DNA of the CDR3 is TGCAGTGCTAGAGCGGTTCAGGGGGCGGGCGACGAGCAGTACTTC. This rearrangement joins TRBV20-1 to TRBJ2-7; TRBD1 agrees at 8 bases. This CDR3 contains 15 residues. V dropped 1 base and J dropped 5; count of bases not matched to a gene: 10. Germline V gene data show CDR1 as DFQATT and CDR2 as SNEGSKA (reference sequence).

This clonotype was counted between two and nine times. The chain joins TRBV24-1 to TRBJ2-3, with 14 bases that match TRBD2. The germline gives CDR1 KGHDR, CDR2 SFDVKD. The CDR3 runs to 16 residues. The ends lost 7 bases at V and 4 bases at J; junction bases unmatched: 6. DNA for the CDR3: TGTGCCACCAGCCCAGGGACTAGCGGGAGCTCAGATACGCAGTATTTT. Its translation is CATSPGTSGSSDTQYF.

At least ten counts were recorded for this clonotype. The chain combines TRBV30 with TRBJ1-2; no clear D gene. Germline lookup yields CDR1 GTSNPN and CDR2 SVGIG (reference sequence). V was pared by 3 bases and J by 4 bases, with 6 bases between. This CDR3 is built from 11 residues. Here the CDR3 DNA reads TGTGCCTGGAGGCAGGTCTATGGCTACACCTTC. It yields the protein CAWRQVYGYTF.

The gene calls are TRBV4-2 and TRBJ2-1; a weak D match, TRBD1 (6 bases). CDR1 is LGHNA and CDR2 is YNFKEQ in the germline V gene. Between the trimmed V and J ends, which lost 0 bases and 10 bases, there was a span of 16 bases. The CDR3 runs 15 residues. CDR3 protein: CASSQDRVRGKEQFF. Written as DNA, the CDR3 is TGTGCCAGCAGCCAAGATCGAGTTAGGGGGAAAGAGCAGTTCTTC.

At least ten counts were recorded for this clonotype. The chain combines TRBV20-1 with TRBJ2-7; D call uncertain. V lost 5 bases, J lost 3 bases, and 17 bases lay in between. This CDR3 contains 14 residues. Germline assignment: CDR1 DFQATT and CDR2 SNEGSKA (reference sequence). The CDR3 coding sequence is TGCAGTGCTGTATCGGCAGAAGTTTTCTACGAGCAGTACTTC. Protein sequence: CSAVSAEVFYEQYF.

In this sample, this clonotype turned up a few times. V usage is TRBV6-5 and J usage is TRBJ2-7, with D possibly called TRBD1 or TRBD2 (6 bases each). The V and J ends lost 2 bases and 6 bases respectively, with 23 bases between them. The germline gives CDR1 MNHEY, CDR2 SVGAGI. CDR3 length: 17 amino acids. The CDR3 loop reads CASSYRGSAGPGVEQYF. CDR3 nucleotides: TGTGCCAGCAGTTACAGGGGGTCCGCGGGACCTGGTGTCGAGCAGTACTTC.

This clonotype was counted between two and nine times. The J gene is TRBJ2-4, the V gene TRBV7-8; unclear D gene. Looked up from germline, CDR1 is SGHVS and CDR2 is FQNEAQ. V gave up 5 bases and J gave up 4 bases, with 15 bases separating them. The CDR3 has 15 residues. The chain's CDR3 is CASSQLLSGKNIQYF. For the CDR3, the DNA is TGTGCCAGCAGCCAATTACTGTCCGGGAAAAACATTCAGTACTTC.

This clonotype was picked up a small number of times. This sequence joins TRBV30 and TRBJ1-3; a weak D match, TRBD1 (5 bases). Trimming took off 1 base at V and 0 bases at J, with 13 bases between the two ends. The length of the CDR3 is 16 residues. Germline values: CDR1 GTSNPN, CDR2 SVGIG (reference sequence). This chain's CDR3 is CAWSGTRLSSGNTIYF. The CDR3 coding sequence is TGTGCCTGGAGTGGGACACGCTTAAGCTCTGGAAACACCATATATTTT.

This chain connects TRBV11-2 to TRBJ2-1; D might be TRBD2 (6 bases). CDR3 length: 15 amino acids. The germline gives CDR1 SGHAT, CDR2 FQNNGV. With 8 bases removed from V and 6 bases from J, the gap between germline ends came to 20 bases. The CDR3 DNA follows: TGTGCCAGCGTATCCGGGAGCTTATACTTCAATGAGCAGTTCTTC. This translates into CASVSGSLYFNEQFF.